Below, 11 T cell receptor beta chains from the same sample are listed, as sequenced in a study of T cell responses to AZD1222 COVID-19 vaccine. The assay was immunoSEQ multiplex PCR, and TCRdb's table has in-frame clones only and misses some. This sample carries 100,000 to 120,000 clones, about nine tenths of them seen once, and the ten largest clones take over 6.5%. The sequencing here drew on peripheral blood, taken on day 0 of AZD1222 vaccination. These receptors all come from an adult in good health.

This clone was seen only once. The genes are TRBV6-5 and TRBJ1-1; the match to TRBD1 covers 10 bases. After removal of 8 bases from V and 6 bases from J, the junction contained 6 bases not matched to a gene. This CDR3 spans 13 amino acids. Per the germline V gene, CDR1 is MNHEY and CDR2 is SVGAGI. CDR3 sequence: CASGLGTGAEAFF. The CDR3 region has the DNA TGTGCCAGCGGACTAGGGACAGGGGCTGAAGCTTTCTTT.

This clone was counted once. The rearrangement uses TRBV10-3 and TRBJ2-3; TRBD2 matches at 10 bases. The CDR3 extends over 21 amino acids. Germline CDR1 is ENHRY and CDR2 is SYGVKD. Germline trimming cut 5 bases from V and 2 bases from J; bases unmatched to any gene: 22. CDR3 sequence: CAISRSRFLAGASDYTDTQYF. The DNA for the CDR3 is TGTGCCATCAGTAGATCACGTTTTCTAGCGGGGGCCTCCGATTACACAGATACGCAGTATTTT.

The chain couples TRBV5-4 to TRBJ1-1; D gene uncertain. The V end was cut by 0 bases, the J end by 7 bases, with 7 bases between. Germline V CDR1 and CDR2: SGHNT, YYREEE (reference sequence). The CDR3 is made up of 12 amino acids. The CDR3 DNA sequence: TGTGCCAGCAGCTTGGGTCCGGGTGAAGCTTTCTTT. Translating gives CASSLGPGEAFF.

The chain combines TRBV27 with TRBJ2-5, with TRBD2 matching 7 bases. The CDR3 loop spans 17 amino acids. Unmatched junction bases numbered 14, after V lost 5 bases and J lost 2 bases. CDR1 and CDR2 (germline): MNHEY, SMNVEV (reference sequence). The CDR3 protein is CASSHEPGTTKQETQYF. CDR3 nucleotide sequence: TGTGCCAGCAGTCACGAGCCAGGGACTACAAAACAAGAGACCCAGTACTTC.

The chain has TRBV18 and TRBJ1-1; D perhaps matches TRBD1 (6 bases). The germline V gene encodes CDR1 KGHSH and CDR2 LQKENI. The V and J ends lost 6 bases and 4 bases respectively, with 21 bases between them. CDR3 length: 16 residues. The CDR3 region has the DNA TGTGCCAGCTCCCCCCCGGGGGGCCGTGACGGCACTGAAGCTTTCTTT. Its protein product is CASSPPGGRDGTEAFF.

The rearrangement joins TRBV6-1 to TRBJ1-5, with D unclear. This CDR3 contains 20 residues. The V and J ends lost 4 bases and 9 bases respectively, with 34 bases between them. Per germline, CDR1 MNHNS and CDR2 SASEGT. The CDR3 DNA sequence: TGTGCCAGCAGTGGGAGAGGAGGTTATGGTGCAAACGTGCCCTCTCGGCCCCAGCATTTT. As protein: CASSGRGGYGANVPSRPQHF.

J is TRBJ1-5 and V is TRBV7-9; no clear D. The CDR3 has 15 residues. Trimming removed 5 bases from V and 1 base from J, with 12 bases in between. The germline V gene has CDR1 SEHNR and CDR2 FQNEAQ (reference sequence). Written as DNA, the CDR3 is TGTGCCAGCAGCCCATTCTCGGGGAGCAATCAGCCCCAGCATTTT. This codes for CASSPFSGSNQPQHF.

J is TRBJ2-4 and V is TRBV28, with TRBD1 as a possible D gene (6 bases). The CDR3 has 12 amino acids. Germline loops: CDR1 MDHEN, CDR2 SYDVKM. Trimming shortened V by 6 bases and J by 7 bases, and 10 bases separated the two germline ends. The CDR3 is CASRTGLNIQYF. The DNA for the CDR3 is TGTGCCAGCAGAACAGGGTTGAACATTCAGTACTTC.

The J gene is TRBJ1-1, the V gene TRBV29-1; D perhaps matches TRBD1 (5 bases). This CDR3 is 15 amino acids long. Germline CDR1 is SQVTM and CDR2 is ANQGSEA. V shed 3 bases and J shed 3 bases, with 17 bases lying between them. The CDR3, as DNA: TGCAGCGTTGATGGTCAGGGTAAGAGGGACACTGAAGCTTTCTTT. Protein: CSVDGQGKRDTEAFF. The variable domain in full, with the rest retrieved from reference TRBV29-1 and TRBJ1-1, is SAVISQKPSRDICQRGTSLTIQCQVDSQVTMMFWYRQQPGQSLTLIATANQGSEATYESGFVIDKFPISRPNLTFSTLTVSNMSPEDSSIYLCSVDGQGKRDTEAFFGQGTRLTVV.

The chain uses TRBV19 and TRBJ1-3; D is undetermined. This CDR3 comprises 15 residues. V dropped 7 bases and J dropped 8 bases, with 21 bases sitting between them. Germline values: CDR1 LNHDA, CDR2 SQIVND (reference sequence). The CDR3 is CASIRTGGSADTIYF. Here the CDR3 DNA reads TGTGCCAGTATCAGGACGGGAGGGTCCGCAGACACCATATATTTT.

CDR3 loop: CASSLGAHQETQYF. DNA of the CDR3: TGCGCCAGCAGCTTGGGGGCCCATCAAGAGACCCAGTACTTC. This chain uses TRBV5-1 with TRBJ2-5, with unresolved D. CDR3 length: 14 residues. The germline V gene encodes CDR1 SGHRS and CDR2 YFSETQ. V was shortened by 0 bases and J by 2 bases, with 8 bases between the two germline ends. Combining the CDR3 with reference TRBV5-1 and TRBJ2-5 gives the whole variable domain KAGVTQTPRYLIKTRGQQVTLSCSPISGHRSVSWYQQTPGQGLQFLFEYFSETQRNKGNFPGRFSGRQFSNSRSEMNVSTLELGDSALYLCASSLGAHQETQYFGPGTRLLVL.